These 18 T cell receptor beta chains were all obtained from the same sample, sequenced in a study of blood T cells in healthy people across ages. Sample-barcoded 5' priming and a J-beta primer mix drove a second PCR of about 7 to 12 cycles. Each CDR3 protein is one row after TCRdb ran MiXCR on the 5' RACE reads. Seen here are 800,000 to 950,000 distinct CDR3 sequences, 36% observed once, and the top ten hold 10% to 15%. Sample: blood. These receptors were obtained from a man aged 18 to 29 in good health.

J is TRBJ2-2 and V is TRBV29-1; no definite D call. The V end lost 1 base, the J end lost 3 bases, and 12 bases lay between the germline ends. Looked up from germline, CDR1 is SQVTM and CDR2 is ANQGSEA. CDR3 length equals 15 residues. The CDR3 sequence is CSVEGRLMYTGELFF. DNA for the CDR3: TGCAGCGTTGAAGGTCGACTGATGTACACCGGGGAGCTGTTTTTT.

The gene calls are TRBV12-3 or TRBV12-4 and TRBJ1-2; D not certain. Trimming took off 5 bases at V and 3 bases at J, with 10 bases between the two ends. There are 13 residues in the CDR3. CDR3 region: CASSPRWYYGYTF. The CDR3 bases are TGTGCCAGCAGTCCAAGGTGGTACTATGGCTACACCTTC.

This clonotype has only a few counts. The rearrangement uses TRBV10-3 and TRBJ2-5, with 7 bases lining up with TRBD1. Germline assignment: CDR1 ENHRY and CDR2 SYGVKD. V was clipped by 5 bases and J by 5 bases; unmatched bases: 8. The CDR3 is 14 residues long. The CDR3 DNA reads as TGTGCCATCAGTCAAACAGGGGTTGGGGAGACCCAGTACTTC. Its translation is CAISQTGVGETQYF.

Notes on this clonotype: Germline and junction disagree at one end, which may indicate a read error. The rearrangement uses TRBV7-9 and TRBJ2-1; TRBD2 is a possible D gene (6 bases). The CDR3 extends over 16 amino acids. Germline V CDR1 and CDR2: SEHNR, FQNEAQ (reference sequence). CDR3: CASTPSGRAAYNERFF. The DNA of the CDR3 is TGTGCCAGCACTCCGAGCGGGCGAGCGGCCTACAATGAGCGGTTCTTC.

The CDR3: CASRQGLEKLFF. The CDR3 DNA reads as TGTGCCAGCCGACAGGGATTAGAAAAACTGTTTTTT. This chain connects TRBV12-3 or TRBV12-4 to TRBJ1-4; 7 bases map to TRBD1. The CDR3 is made up of 12 amino acids. V lost 8 bases to trimming and J lost 8 bases; unmatched junction nucleotides: 5.

V is TRBV6-2 or TRBV6-3 and J is TRBJ2-5; 8 nucleotides agree with TRBD2. Looked up from germline, CDR1 is MNHEY and CDR2 is SVGEGT. With 2 bases clipped from V and 11 bases from J, the junction kept 16 bases outside the gene matches. The CDR3 length is 16 residues. In DNA, the CDR3 is TGTGCCAGCAGTTACAAAGTCGGGACTAGGAGGGATGAGCAGTACTTC. Its translation is CASSYKVGTRRDEQYF.

The gene calls are TRBV2 and TRBJ2-3; 8 nucleotides match TRBD1. Germline V lookup: CDR1 SNHLY, CDR2 FYNNEI. This CDR3 region has 15 residues. The V and J ends lost 4 bases and 1 base, in that order; junction bases with no gene match: 4. CDR3 nucleotide sequence: TGTGCCAGCAGTGCGCAGGGGGCCGGCACAGATACGCAGTATTTT. Encoded protein: CASSAQGAGTDTQYF.

The rearrangement joins TRBV27 to TRBJ1-2; D unclear. V lost 2 bases to trimming and J lost 8 bases, with 12 bases between them. Germline V gives CDR1 MNHEY, CDR2 SMNVEV (reference sequence). The CDR3 contains 13 residues. CDR3 residues: CASSLEGSSGYTF. In nucleotides, the CDR3 is TGTGCCAGCAGTTTAGAAGGGTCGTCCGGCTACACCTTC.

This chain joins TRBV29-1 and TRBJ2-1; possible D gene TRBD2, 5 bases. Germline V gives CDR1 SQVTM, CDR2 ANQGSEA. This CDR3 has 13 amino acids. The V end was cut by 6 bases, the J end by 8 bases, with 17 bases between. The CDR3 region has the DNA TGCAGCGTAGAGAAAGTGGCGGAGGATGAGCAGTTCTTC. Translating it yields CSVEKVAEDEQFF.

CDR3 region: CSATGDTDTQYF. In DNA, the CDR3 is TGCAGTGCGACAGGGGACACAGATACGCAGTATTTT. The chain combines TRBV20-1 with TRBJ2-3; 8 positions match TRBD1. Germline V CDR1 and CDR2: DFQATT, SNEGSKA (reference sequence). The J segment lost 2 bases and the V segment lost 6 bases, leaving 1 base of the junction unmatched. This CDR3 is built from 12 residues.

This clonotype was detected a few times. CDR3 nucleotide sequence: TGTGCCAGCAGTTCGACGGACACGAACACTGAAGCTTTCTTT. Translating it yields CASSSTDTNTEAFF. The chain has TRBV12-3 or TRBV12-4 and TRBJ1-1; tentatively, D is TRBD1 (5 bases). This CDR3 is 14 amino acids long. The ends were cut back, 4 bases at V and 1 base at J, with 10 bases in the middle.

This clonotype has just a few counts. The rearrangement links TRBV29-1 to TRBJ1-1; a possible D gene is TRBD1 (5 bases). This CDR3 is built from 16 residues. Per germline, CDR1 SQVTM and CDR2 ANQGSEA. CDR3 sequence reads: CITSDRAGTVNTEAFF. The CDR3 DNA reads TGCATCACCTCAGATAGAGCCGGGACCGTGAACACTGAAGCTTTCTTT.

The chain has TRBV28 and TRBJ2-5; the match to TRBD1 covers 7 bases. Judging by the DNA end, TRBJ2-7 fits better; the J call may be wrong. CDR1 is MDHEN and CDR2 is SYDVKM in the germline V gene. The CDR3 contains 16 residues. As DNA, the CDR3 is TGTGCCAGCAGTGCTCCCCGGGACAGTAGACTCTACGAGCAGTACTTC. The encoded protein is CASSAPRDSRLYEQYF.

The chain has TRBV2 and TRBJ2-7; maybe TRBD1 (6 bases). Trimming cost V 3 bases and J 4 bases, with 13 bases left between them. Germline V CDR1 and CDR2: SNHLY, FYNNEI. The CDR3 is 14 residues long. DNA for the CDR3: TGTGCCAGCAGTGAGACAGGCGATTTTTACGAGCAGTACTTC. Protein sequence: CASSETGDFYEQYF.

V is TRBV4-2 and J is TRBJ2-3; TRBD2 is a possible D gene (6 bases). CDR1 is LGHNA and CDR2 is YNFKEQ in the germline V gene. The CDR3 runs 14 residues. V gave up 0 bases and J gave up 7 bases, with 11 bases separating them. The CDR3 here is CASSQDRRGNTQYF. The CDR3, as DNA: TGTGCCAGCAGCCAAGATAGGAGGGGAAATACGCAGTATTTT.

This chain links TRBV6-1 with TRBJ1-2; weak D call: TRBD1 (6 bases). Trimming stripped 1 base from V and 6 bases from J, with 18 bases between. There are 16 residues in the CDR3. CDR1 and CDR2 from the germline V gene are MNHNS and SASEGT. The CDR3 is CASSEGPWWTAHGYTF. As DNA, the CDR3 is TGTGCCAGCAGTGAAGGGCCCTGGTGGACAGCACATGGCTACACCTTC.

This clonotype was found a few times. The V and J genes are TRBV4-3 and TRBJ1-2; D unresolved. Germline assignment: CDR1 LGHNA and CDR2 YSLEER. Trimming pared 4 bases from V and 4 bases from J, leaving 13 bases between. This CDR3 is 14 amino acids long. The CDR3 loop reads CASSPGRGSYGYTF. CDR3 sequence (DNA): TGCGCCAGCAGCCCCGGTCGGGGAAGCTATGGCTACACCTTC.

This clonotype was found many times. For the CDR3, the DNA is TGTGCCAGCAGTTTAGGGGGGGCGCCTGGCTACACCTTC. Its protein product is CASSLGGAPGYTF. The chain employs TRBV12-3 or TRBV12-4 and TRBJ1-2; weak D call: TRBD1 (6 bases). The V gene lost 1 base and the J gene lost 7 bases, with 10 bases spanning the gap. The CDR3 runs 13 residues.